Sequencing of this T cell receptor (beta chain) was carried out in a study of blood T cell repertoires in COVID-19. In the study overall: The study drew acute and convalescent COVID-19 samples from the United States, Italy and Spain. T cells, B-cell-depleted T cells, or PBMCs provided the cDNA or gDNA that served as material.

V shed 3 bases and J 5 bases; nucleotides not matched to a gene: 8. Germline V CDR1 and CDR2: SEHNR, FQNEAQ (reference sequence). The CDR3 has 16 amino acids. Authors' analysis steps: Quantification of nucleated cells was approximated via reference gene primer amplification. TCRdb's copy holds only in-frame clones and misses some; the assay was immunoSEQ multiplex PCR. V and J calls and clone size are those listed in that table; D and trimming were worked out from the DNA. This table holds some 28,000 clones, under 80% found once. This TCR derives from a man between 65 and 85 years old with acute or convalescent COVID-19. Sequenced: peripheral blood. The J gene is TRBJ2-3, the V gene TRBV7-9; TRBD1 agrees at 10 bases. The CDR3 is CASSLRQGAYRDTQYF. CDR3 nucleotides: TGTGCCAGCAGCTTGAGACAGGGGGCCTATCGAGATACGCAGTATTTT.